The source of this TCR beta chain is a study of T cell repertoires in cytomegalovirus infection. The study, taken as a whole, reports: CMV carriers with the relevant HLA were identified by cumulative public TCR beta family frequency. HLA-C-restricted TCR beta clonotypes specific for CMV led the ex vivo response.

This clonotype was seen only a few times. The antigen remains unidentified. TCRdb fed the reads into MiXCR, producing one record per CDR3 protein. The table includes 200,000 to 300,000 distinct CDR3 sequences, around 12% detected once. CDR1 and CDR2 from the germline V gene are SQVTM and ANQGSEA. Trimming removed 6 bases at V and 0 bases at J, with 9 bases between. The CDR3 length is 13 residues. V usage is TRBV29-1 and J usage is TRBJ1-3; D gene unclear. The TCR comes from a human donor in good health (CMV status not recorded). Some clones in this sample may be carry-over from other donors' samples. The sample comprised PBMCs. The CDR3 DNA follows: TGCAGCGTCGTCGGGAGCTCTGGAAACACCATATATTTT. This encodes CSVVGSSGNTIYF. Full variable domain (remainder filled in from reference TRBV29-1 and TRBJ1-3): SAVISQKPSRDICQRGTSLTIQCQVDSQVTMMFWYRQQPGQSLTLIATANQGSEATYESGFVIDKFPISRPNLTFSTLTVSNMSPEDSSIYLCSVVGSSGNTIYFGEGSWLTVV.